This TCR beta chain was retrieved from a study of response to subunit inactivated influenza vaccine (dated by TCRdb to about 2018). Turning to the overall study: Deep quantitative T cell receptor repertoire profiling was used in the study to track responses to a trivalent subunit inactivated influenza vaccine.

Relative to germline, V is missing 6 bases and J is missing 6 bases, with 9 bases of the junction outside any gene match. The cysteine opens and the phenylalanine closes a CDR3 of 15 amino acids. Of the read, only the CDR3 DNA is kept; its 45 bases are in frame from base 1. This clonotype was seen only a few times. Its antigen target is currently unknown. No much larger clone exists at a distance of one base, and base qualities are not known. Receptor libraries were prepared by RT-PCR. The sample was run on an Illumina HiSeq 2500. In TCRdb, the public reads were trimmed at Q25 with fastp and aligned with MiXCR, with productive beta chains retained. Rows are unified per CDR3 protein, each entry keeping the most common DNA and genes. The sample has hundreds of thousands of distinct CDR3 sequences on record, about 11% of them singletons. The top ten clones comprise approximately 10% of the sample. What the work shows at the level of the full study, not this receptor alone: It was suggested by the authors that each seasonal influenza vaccination may recruit only a limited number of new T cells.

The sample also formed part of further work on T cells expressing NK-cell markers. Taken from the second paper: TCR beta cDNA libraries were made by 5'RACE template switching that added a universal primer site and unique molecular identifiers. Three sorted T-cell subsets (CD3+CD56+NKG2C+, CD3+CD56+NKG2C- and CD3+CD56-NKG2C+) from eight donors had their TCR beta-chain repertoires profiled. Of the eight sequenced donors, seven were found to be HCMV-seropositive and one was found to be HCMV-seronegative. To restrict sorting to alphabetaTCR-expressing T cells, an anti-gammadeltaTCR antibody was added in several experiments. In over 5 donors, the dominant CD3+CD56+NKG2C+ clonotypes were among the top 10 CD8+ clonotypes and accounted for about 1.0-8% of CD8+ T cells. Those dominant clonotypes were again the most abundant among CD3+CD56-NKG2C+ cells in four donors, at roughly 28.3-60.1%. It remained unclear whether the expanded NKG2C-expressing T cell clones were specific for HCMV antigens. The eight sequenced donors were randomly selected healthy volunteers, three men and five women. HCMV serostatus was determined by detecting HCMV-specific IgG in serum with a commercial ELISA kit. Peripheral blood mononuclear cells were isolated from blood by Ficoll density gradient centrifugation. Bulk peripheral blood T-cell repertoires were additionally sequenced from unsorted PBMC for over five donors. Priming for cDNA synthesis came from the TCR beta constant segment, and two successive PCR amplification steps followed. Libraries were sequenced as 2 x 150 bp reads on Illumina HiSeq 2000/2500, MiSeq or NextSeq. MIGEC handled demultiplexing of the reads and grouping by UMI, while MiTCR was used to assemble and quantify clonotypes. To remove erroneous sequences, TCR cDNA sequences were retained only when supported by two or more reads. The tcR package was used for downstream repertoire analysis, and clonotypes were matched between fractions using CDR3 nucleotide sequence together with V segment. Antigen specificity was annotated against VDJdb with VDJmatch, allowing one amino acid substitution in CDR3.

Source: PBMCs from blood, taken on the day of vaccination. The sequence links TRBV12-3 or TRBV12-4 to TRBJ2-7, with 12 bases in between that match TRBD1. The source of this sequence is a man aged 50 to 59 who received an inactivated influenza vaccine. Donor details come from another sample of the same person, matched by shared clones. The bases read TGTGCCAGCAGACGACCGGGACAGGGGGCCTTCGAGCAGTACTTC. Its translation is CASRRPGQGAFEQYF.